This T cell receptor beta chain came from a study of OX40 agonist ivuxolimab in advanced cancers. Study information: Ivuxolimab, which patients received intravenously every 2 weeks, was dosed at 0.01 to 10 mg/kg. A male proportion of about 84% was recorded, with mean age around 55 years and range roughly 23 to 79.

A remark on this clone: The antigen is undetermined.

The study, taken as a whole, reports: Compared with CD4+, CD8+ T cells on average had more expanded clones. By week 6 at 0.1 to 3.0 mg/kg, blood CD4+ and CD8+ T cells had expanded clonally.

The CDR3 spans 14 residues. V was pared by 6 bases and J by 6 bases, with 15 bases between. Germline CDR1 is SGHAT and CDR2 is FQNNGV. Assay: immunoSEQ multiplex PCR; the TCRdb copy retains only in-frame clones and omits some. The table has 70,000 to 100,000 clones, more than 75% seen once. This sample comprised CD4+ or CD8+ T cells sorted from blood, obtained in a trial of the OX40 agonist ivuxolimab. The sequence was collected from an adult with an advanced solid tumor such as melanoma, head and neck, liver or kidney cancer. This chain joins TRBV11-2 and TRBJ2-1, with D tentatively TRBD1 (5 bases). The CDR3 spells CASRPRQLPNEQFF. CDR3 bases: TGTGCCAGCAGACCGAGACAGCTGCCCAATGAGCAGTTCTTC.